These T cell receptor beta chains were read from a single sample in a study of T cell responses to AZD1222 COVID-19 vaccine. Method: immunoSEQ multiplex PCR; TCRdb's copy keeps in-frame clones and lacks some. The table shows about 180,000 clones, with approximately 91% occurring only once. The sequences come from peripheral blood, collected on day 0 of AZD1222 vaccination. The receptors come from an adult in good health. Both conserved end residues are part of each CDR3. A D gene is named only where the DNA matches it firmly. Clone size is given for some rows only: seen once, a few or many times, or a class if the clone is expanded.

j_gene	abundance	d_gene	v_gene	CDR3aa	CDR3nt
TRBJ1-4	NA	NA	TRBV6-5	CASKHTYGANEKLFF	TGTGCCAGCAAACACACCTACGGGGCTAATGAAAAACTGTTTTTT
TRBJ2-2	few	TRBD1	TRBV7-9	CASSFRTGINTGELFF	TGTGCCAGCAGCTTTCGGACAGGGATAAACACCGGGGAGCTGTTTTTT
TRBJ1-5	NA	TRBD1	TRBV18	CASSPGQGVQPQHF	TGTGCCAGCTCACCGGGACAGGGGGTTCAGCCCCAGCATTTT
TRBJ2-6	once	NA	TRBV11-2	CASRQQGAGANVLTF	TGTGCCAGCAGACAACAGGGAGCTGGGGCCAACGTCCTGACTTTC
TRBJ2-3	NA	NA	TRBV18	CASSLKSTDTQYF	TGTGCCAGCTCATTAAAATCCACAGATACGCAGTATTTT
TRBJ2-7	NA	NA	TRBV9	CASSVRGRGNEEQYF	TGTGCCAGCAGCGTTCGGGGCAGGGGAAATGAAGAGCAGTACTTC
TRBJ2-5	NA	TRBD1	TRBV19	CASNRDRSQETQYF	TGTGCCAGTAATCGGGACAGAAGCCAAGAGACCCAGTACTTC
TRBJ1-3	NA	NA	TRBV19	CASGDTGSGNTIYF	TGTGCCAGTGGAGACACCGGCTCTGGAAACACCATATATTTT
TRBJ1-5	NA	NA	TRBV6-5	CASRDDIRNQPQHF	TGTGCCAGCAGGGATGACATACGCAATCAGCCCCAGCATTTT
TRBJ1-5	NA	TRBD1	TRBV29-1	CSAKQGADQPQHF	TGCAGCGCTAAACAGGGGGCTGATCAGCCCCAGCATTTT
TRBJ2-1	NA	NA	TRBV5-6	CASSFVRRVAYNEQFF	TGTGCCAGCAGCTTCGTGAGGAGGGTAGCTTACAATGAGCAGTTCTTC
TRBJ1-6	NA	TRBD1	TRBV19	CASRRAQGGNSPLHF	TGTGCCAGCAGAAGGGCACAGGGGGGCAATTCACCCCTCCACTTT
TRBJ1-5	few	NA	TRBV4-2	CASSQDAAGYNQPQHF	TGTGCCAGCAGCCAAGATGCCGCAGGGTACAATCAGCCCCAGCATTTT
TRBJ1-1	NA	NA	TRBV11-3	CASSLRSNGIGTEAFF	TGTGCCAGCAGCTTGCGATCCAATGGGATTGGGACTGAAGCTTTCTTT
TRBJ1-5	once	NA	TRBV27	CASSLIGFSNQPQHF	TGTGCCAGCAGTTTAATCGGGTTTAGCAATCAGCCCCAGCATTTT
TRBJ1-2	NA	NA	TRBV7-8	CASSLGVAGYGYTF	TGTGCCAGCAGCCTAGGGGTCGCAGGCTATGGCTACACCTTC
TRBJ2-7	NA	NA	TRBV2	CASSVNRDYEQYF	TGTGCCAGCAGTGTAAACAGGGACTACGAGCAGTACTTC
TRBJ1-5	NA	NA	TRBV6-5	CASSLGQNYNQPQHF	TGTGCCAGCAGCTTAGGACAGAATTACAATCAGCCCCAGCATTTT
TRBJ1-1	few	NA	TRBV6-5	CASRKGVQSNTEAFF	TGTGCCAGCAGAAAAGGGGTACAGTCGAACACTGAAGCTTTCTTT
TRBJ1-2	NA	NA	TRBV30	CAYASGVLNYGYTF	TGTGCTTACGCCTCAGGGGTGCTTAACTATGGCTACACCTTC
TRBJ1-5	NA	NA	TRBV6-6	CASSYGAGDQPQHF	TGTGCCAGCAGTTACGGGGCGGGGGATCAGCCCCAGCATTTT
TRBJ2-7	NA	NA	TRBV6-6	CASSYSGQGSYEQYF	TGTGCCAGCAGTTACTCGGGGCAGGGTTCGTACGAGCAGTACTTC
TRBJ2-1	NA	TRBD2	TRBV5-1	CASSSFPIAGIYNEQFF	TGCGCCAGCAGCTCCTTCCCCATAGCGGGGATTTACAATGAGCAGTTCTTC
TRBJ2-5	NA	NA	TRBV9	CASSGPGPIGIETQYF	TGTGCCAGCAGCGGACCGGGACCGATAGGGATAGAGACCCAGTACTTC
TRBJ2-2	NA	NA	TRBV4-3	CASSRVGGPMTGELFF	TGCGCCAGCAGCCGCGTGGGGGGTCCGATGACCGGGGAGCTGTTTTTT
TRBJ2-1	NA	NA	TRBV2	CASRTPGINEQFF	TGTGCCAGCAGAACCCCAGGGATCAATGAGCAGTTCTTC
TRBJ1-3	NA	NA	TRBV6-5	CASSYSQGSSGNTIYF	TGTGCCAGCAGTTACTCGCAGGGGAGCTCTGGAAACACCATATATTTT
TRBJ1-2	NA	NA	TRBV30	CAWRFRVGYTF	TGTGCCTGGAGGTTCAGGGTTGGCTACACCTTC
TRBJ1-6	few	NA	TRBV19	CASRGGPQADSPLHF	TGTGCCAGTAGGGGCGGTCCCCAGGCGGATTCACCCCTCCACTTT
TRBJ1-4	few	TRBD1	TRBV18	CASSLGQANEKLFF	TGTGCCAGCTCTTTGGGACAGGCGAATGAAAAACTGTTTTTT
TRBJ2-1	NA	NA	TRBV19	CASSIGLSRWADEQFF	TGTGCCAGTAGTATCGGTCTTAGTAGGTGGGCCGATGAGCAGTTCTTC
TRBJ2-7	NA	NA	TRBV3-1/TRBV3-2	CASSLAEGSYEQYF	TGTGCCAGCAGCCTGGCGGAAGGATCCTACGAGCAGTACTTC
TRBJ2-1	NA	TRBD1	TRBV12-3/TRBV12-4	CASGDRGNNEQFF	TGTGCCAGCGGAGACAGGGGGAACAATGAGCAGTTCTTC
TRBJ2-1	NA	NA	TRBV11-1	CASSLTRKPHNEQFF	TGTGCCAGCAGCTTAACTAGAAAACCCCACAATGAGCAGTTCTTC
TRBJ2-1	NA	NA	TRBV10-3	CAISETNEQFF	TGTGCCATCAGTGAGACCAATGAGCAGTTCTTC
TRBJ2-3	NA	NA	TRBV6-5	CASSWGHGGSDTQYF	TGTGCCAGCAGTTGGGGACACGGAGGGTCAGATACGCAGTATTTT
TRBJ1-2	NA	NA	TRBV27	CASSLLPNYGYTF	TGTGCCAGCAGTTTACTGCCTAACTATGGCTACACCTTC
TRBJ2-7	NA	NA	TRBV5-1	CASRQMTSSYEQYF	TGCGCCAGCAGGCAGATGACCAGCTCCTACGAGCAGTACTTC
TRBJ2-5	NA	NA	TRBV5-1	CASSSSGSQETQYF	TGCGCCAGCAGCTCATCCGGGTCCCAAGAGACCCAGTACTTC
TRBJ1-1	NA	NA	TRBV28	CASSLPPGRAFF	TGTGCCAGCAGTTTACCCCCTGGTAGAGCTTTCTTT
TRBJ1-1	NA	NA	TRBV27	CASSLSPQGNTEAFF	TGTGCCAGCAGTTTATCACCCCAAGGGAACACTGAAGCTTTCTTT
TRBJ2-5	NA	NA	TRBV7-9	CASSRGLLETQYF	TGTGCCAGCAGCCGGGGGCTGTTGGAGACCCAGTACTTC
TRBJ1-4	NA	NA	TRBV30	CACIRGAENEKLFF	TGTGCCTGTATCAGGGGTGCCGAGAATGAAAAACTGTTTTTT
TRBJ2-1	NA	NA	TRBV6-6	CASSYGRESDEQFF	TGTGCCAGCAGTTACGGTCGGGAGTCGGATGAGCAGTTCTTC
TRBJ2-5	NA	TRBD1	TRBV16	CASSQSFGQVGETQYF	TGTGCCAGCAGCCAATCTTTCGGACAGGTCGGAGAGACCCAGTACTTC
TRBJ1-2	NA	TRBD1	TRBV30	CASQPDRGYGYTF	TGTGCCTCCCAGCCGGACAGGGGCTATGGCTACACCTTC
TRBJ1-2	NA	TRBD1	TRBV18	CASSPGQQGYTF	TGTGCCAGCTCACCGGGACAGCAAGGCTACACCTTC
TRBJ2-1	NA	TRBD2	TRBV5-4	CASSTKGGLAGVSYNEQFF	TGTGCCAGCAGCACCAAAGGCGGACTAGCGGGGGTCTCCTACAATGAGCAGTTCTTC
TRBJ2-7	NA	NA	TRBV25-1	CASSDLQSSYEQYF	TGTGCCAGCAGTGACCTACAGAGCTCCTACGAGCAGTACTTC
TRBJ2-2	NA	TRBD2	TRBV9	CASSAGTSGAGELFF	TGTGCCAGCAGCGCCGGGACTAGCGGGGCCGGGGAGCTGTTTTTT
TRBJ2-3	NA	TRBD2	TRBV5-8	CASSSGLAGSTDTQYF	TGTGCCAGCAGTTCTGGACTAGCGGGTAGCACAGATACGCAGTATTTT
TRBJ2-1	NA	NA	TRBV19	CASHRDGNNEQFF	TGTGCCAGCCACCGGGACGGGAACAATGAGCAGTTCTTC